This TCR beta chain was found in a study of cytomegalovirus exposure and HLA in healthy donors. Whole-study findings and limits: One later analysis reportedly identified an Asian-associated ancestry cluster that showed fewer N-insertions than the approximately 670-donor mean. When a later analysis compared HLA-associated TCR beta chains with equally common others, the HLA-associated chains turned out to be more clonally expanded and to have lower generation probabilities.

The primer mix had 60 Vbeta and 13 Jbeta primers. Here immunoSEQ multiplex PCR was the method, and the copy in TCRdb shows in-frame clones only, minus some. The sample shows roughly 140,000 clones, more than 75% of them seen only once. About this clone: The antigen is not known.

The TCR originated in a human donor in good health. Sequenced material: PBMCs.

This CDR3 reads CAYSSGLGNTIYF. CDR3 DNA: TGTGCCTATAGTTCAGGCTTGGGAAACACCATATATTTT. This sequence joins TRBV30 and TRBJ1-3; D is unclear. With 7 bases removed from V and 4 bases from J, the gap between germline ends came to 14 bases. The CDR3 totals 13 residues. CDR1 and CDR2 from the germline V gene are GTSNPN and SVGIG (reference sequence).